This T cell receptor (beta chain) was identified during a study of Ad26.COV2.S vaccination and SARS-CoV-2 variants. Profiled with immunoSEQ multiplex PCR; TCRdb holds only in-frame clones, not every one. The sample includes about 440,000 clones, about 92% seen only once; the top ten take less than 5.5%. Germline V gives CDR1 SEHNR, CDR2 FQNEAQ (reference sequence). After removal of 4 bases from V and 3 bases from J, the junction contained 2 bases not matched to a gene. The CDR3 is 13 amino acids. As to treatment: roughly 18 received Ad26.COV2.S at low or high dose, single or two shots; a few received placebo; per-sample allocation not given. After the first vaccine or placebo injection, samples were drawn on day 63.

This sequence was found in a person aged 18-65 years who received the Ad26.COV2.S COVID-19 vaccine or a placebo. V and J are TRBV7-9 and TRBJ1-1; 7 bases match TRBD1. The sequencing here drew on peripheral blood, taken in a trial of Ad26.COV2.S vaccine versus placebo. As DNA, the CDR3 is TGTGCCAGCAGCTGGCAGGGGGACACTGAAGCTTTCTTT. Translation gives CASSWQGDTEAFF.